Listed here is a single TCR beta chain. The antigen is unknown. CDR3 length: 14 residues. TCRdb re-called the 5' RACE reads and gives one entry per CDR3 protein, without DNA. This table holds some 330,000 distinct CDR3 sequences. This sample was included in a study of monozygotic twins with inflammatory bowel disease. Study-wide results and limits: The co-twins with IBD showed lower TCRbeta diversity (inverse Simpson) than their healthy siblings.

The authors drew 2.5 to 3 ml of blood from each donor. This rearrangement joins TRBV12-3 or TRBV12-4 to TRBJ1-3. The material sequenced was blood. The sequence derives from a human donor with ulcerative colitis or Crohn's disease, or a healthy co-twin of an affected twin (not recorded which). The CDR3 spells CASSLMSSGNTIYF.